Below are 28 T cell receptor beta chains sequenced from a single sample in a study of PD-1 blockade in classical Hodgkin lymphoma. Profiled with immunoSEQ multiplex PCR; TCRdb holds only in-frame clones, not every one. The table shows about 59,000 clones, with around 90% occurring only once. All patients relapsed after autologous stem cell transplantation, and brentuximab vedotin exposure varied. The specimen comprised peripheral blood mononuclear cells (PBMCs), sampled at baseline. All receptors come from a human donor with classical Hodgkin lymphoma.

The gene calls are TRBV15 and TRBJ1-2, with 10 bases lining up with TRBD1. Trimming cost V 0 bases and J 4 bases; bases outside gene matches: 5. Germline values: CDR1 LNHNV, CDR2 YYDKDF (reference sequence). The length of the CDR3 is 16 residues. The chain's CDR3 is CATSRDPGTGVYGYTF. In nucleotides, the CDR3 is TGTGCCACCAGCAGAGATCCCGGGACAGGGGTCTATGGCTACACCTTC.

This clone came up once. The J gene is TRBJ2-7, the V gene TRBV5-1; D is uncertain. Trimming removed 2 bases from V and 3 bases from J, with 12 bases in between. In germline, CDR1 is SGHRS, CDR2 YFSETQ. The CDR3 is 14 amino acids. The chain's CDR3 is CASSLGTSGYEQYF. The CDR3 nucleotides read TGCGCCAGCAGCTTAGGTACGAGTGGCTACGAGCAGTACTTC.

This rearrangement joins TRBV5-6 to TRBJ1-3; 7 nucleotides agree with TRBD1. The J segment lost 3 bases and the V segment lost 1 base, leaving 1 base of the junction unmatched. The CDR3 is made up of 14 amino acids. Germline CDR1 SGHDT, CDR2 YYEEEE. CDR3 sequence (DNA): TGTGCCAGCAGCTTGTACAGGGGTGGAAACACCATATATTTT. Translating gives CASSLYRGGNTIYF. Looking up the rest from reference TRBV5-6 and TRBJ1-3 gives the full variable domain: DAGVTQSPTHLIKTRGQQVTLRCSPKSGHDTVSWYQQALGQGPQFIFQYYEEEERQRGNFPDRFSGHQFPNYSSELNVNALLLGDSALYLCASSLYRGGNTIYFGEGSWLTVV.

V is TRBV5-1 and J is TRBJ2-5; 7 nucleotides match TRBD1. Germline loops: CDR1 SGHRS, CDR2 YFSETQ. The CDR3 runs 14 residues. The J segment lost 0 bases and the V segment lost 4 bases, leaving 3 bases of the junction unmatched. The CDR3 loop reads CASSPGGYQETQYF. The CDR3 DNA reads as TGCGCCAGCAGCCCAGGGGGTTACCAAGAGACCCAGTACTTC.

The chain employs TRBV28 and TRBJ1-3; no firm D call. The CDR3 is made up of 14 amino acids. CDR1 and CDR2 (germline): MDHEN, SYDVKM. Deletions cut 2 bases from V and 0 bases from J, with 5 bases between. CDR3 residues: CASSLMSSGNTIYF. DNA of the CDR3: TGTGCCAGCAGTTTAATGAGCTCTGGAAACACCATATATTTT.

This chain connects TRBV7-2 to TRBJ1-2; 8 nucleotides match TRBD1. Looked up from germline, CDR1 is SGHTA and CDR2 is FQGNSA. This CDR3 has 19 residues. V lost 2 bases, J lost 4 bases, and 18 bases stayed unmatched. CDR3 DNA: TGTGCCAGCAGCTTAAATTACCAGGGGGCCGTGATTAGTGGCTATGGCTACACCTTC. Encoded protein: CASSLNYQGAVISGYGYTF. Drawing the rest from reference TRBV7-2 and TRBJ1-2, the complete variable domain is GAGVSQSPSNKVTEKGKDVELRCDPISGHTALYWYRQSLGQGLEFLIYFQGNSAPDKSGLPSDRFSAERTGGSVSTLTIQRTQQEDSAVYLCASSLNYQGAVISGYGYTFGSGTRLTVV.

This clone has a single count. This chain's CDR3 is CASSLFVSYNEQFF. The CDR3 DNA reads as TGTGCCAGCAGTTTATTTGTGTCCTACAATGAGCAGTTCTTC. The chain carries TRBV27 and TRBJ2-1, with unresolved D. Trimming took 1 base from V and 1 from J, leaving 5 bases between them. Germline V gene sequence: CDR1 MNHEY, CDR2 SMNVEV (reference sequence). The CDR3 covers 14 residues.

The chain links TRBV9 to TRBJ2-2, with TRBD1 identical over 7 bases. Losses at the gene ends were 2 bases for V and 5 bases for J; bases not matched to a gene: 18. The germline gives CDR1 SGDLS, CDR2 YYNGEE. CDR3 length equals 19 residues. The CDR3: CASSVGLSVRQGGTGELFF. Here the CDR3 DNA reads TGTGCCAGCAGCGTTGGTCTTTCGGTGAGACAGGGTGGAACCGGGGAGCTGTTTTTT. Filled out from reference TRBV9 and TRBJ2-2, the complete variable domain reads DSGVTQTPKHLITATGQRVTLRCSPRSGDLSVYWYQQSLDQGLQFLIQYYNGEERAKGNILERFSAQQFPDLHSELNLSSLELGDSALYFCASSVGLSVRQGGTGELFFGEGSRLTVL.

The gene calls are TRBV4-1 and TRBJ1-5, with TRBD1 identical over 11 bases. From germline, CDR1 is MGHRA and CDR2 YSYEKL. The ends lost 4 bases at V and 10 bases at J; junction bases unmatched: 6. CDR3 size: 14 residues. CDR3 protein: CASSLGTGGSPQHF. CDR3 DNA sequence: TGCGCCAGCAGCCTAGGGACAGGGGGTTCTCCCCAGCATTTT.

V and J are TRBV28 and TRBJ1-5; D might be TRBD1 (6 bases). Between the trimmed V and J ends, which lost 5 bases and 0 bases, there was a span of 11 bases. CDR3 length: 15 residues. Per germline, CDR1 MDHEN and CDR2 SYDVKM. CDR3 protein: CASSLGTHSNQPQHF. The CDR3 coding sequence is TGTGCCAGCAGTCTTGGGACACATAGCAATCAGCCCCAGCATTTT.

The rearrangement joins TRBV9 to TRBJ2-1; 13 bases agree with TRBD2. Germline V gene sequence: CDR1 SGDLS, CDR2 YYNGEE. V was pared by 0 bases and J by 10 bases, with 4 bases of the junction left unmatched. The CDR3 totals 15 residues. The CDR3 coding sequence is TGTGCCAGCAGCGTAGAGGGACTAGCGGGGCTAGAGCAGTTCTTC. Translated: CASSVEGLAGLEQFF.

This clone has a single count. The V and J genes are TRBV5-1 and TRBJ2-1, with no clear D. Germline assignment: CDR1 SGHRS and CDR2 YFSETQ. The CDR3 is 15 residues long. V was clipped by 6 bases and J by 0 bases, with 13 bases between them. The chain's CDR3 is CASMLGGSSYNEQFF. DNA for the CDR3: TGCGCCAGCATGCTGGGCGGCAGCTCCTACAATGAGCAGTTCTTC.

The rearrangement links TRBV28 to TRBJ2-7; D uncertain. V was trimmed by 7 bases and J by 2 bases, leaving 12 bases between them. This CDR3 spans 13 amino acids. Germline V gene sequence: CDR1 MDHEN, CDR2 SYDVKM. CDR3 loop: CASTTGHAYEQYF. CDR3 sequence (DNA): TGTGCCAGCACTACTGGGCACGCCTACGAGCAGTACTTC.

The chain recombines TRBV9 with TRBJ2-3; 14 nucleotides match TRBD2. There are 19 residues in the CDR3. CDR1 SGDLS and CDR2 YYNGEE come from the germline V gene. With V trimmed by 4 bases and J by 4 bases, 14 bases remained unmatched. The CDR3 loop is CASSSSGLAGGGIADTQYF. In DNA, the CDR3 is TGTGCCAGCAGCTCCTCCGGACTAGCGGGAGGTGGAATTGCAGATACGCAGTATTTT.

This chain links TRBV2 with TRBJ1-2, with D uncertain. This CDR3 region has 11 residues. Per the germline V gene, CDR1 is SNHLY and CDR2 is FYNNEI. The germline V and J ends were trimmed by 8 bases and 3 bases, with 7 bases remaining between them. This CDR3 is CASGHDYGYTF. The CDR3 region has the DNA TGTGCCAGCGGCCATGACTATGGCTACACCTTC.

The V gene is TRBV4-1, the J gene TRBJ2-5, with unresolved D. The end of the DNA fits TRBJ2-7 better, so the J call may be wrong. Germline V lookup: CDR1 MGHRA, CDR2 YSYEKL. This CDR3 is built from 15 residues. As DNA, the CDR3 is TGCGCCAGCAGCCTCCTCCCCGGAAACTCCTACGAGCAGTACTTC. Amino acids: CASSLLPGNSYEQYF.

The J gene is TRBJ2-5, the V gene TRBV10-3; D gene uncertain. CDR1 and CDR2 (germline): ENHRY, SYGVKD. The V end lost 0 bases, the J end lost 4 bases, and 3 bases lay between the germline ends. The length of the CDR3 is 12 residues. The CDR3, as DNA: TGTGCCATCAGTGAGTCGGGAGAGACCCAGTACTTC. As protein: CAISESGETQYF.

The V and J genes are TRBV6-1 and TRBJ2-3; D is ambiguous. The CDR3 spans 14 residues. V was cut by 1 base and J by 0 bases, with 5 bases left in between. The germline V gene has CDR1 MNHNS and CDR2 SASEGT. CDR3 sequence: CASSEVSSTDTQYF. CDR3 DNA: TGTGCCAGCAGTGAAGTGAGCAGCACAGATACGCAGTATTTT.

The CDR3 spells CASTMWGASGNTIYF. The CDR3 nucleotides read TGTGCCAGCACCATGTGGGGGGCGAGCGGAAACACCATATATTTT. The J gene is TRBJ1-3, the V gene TRBV11-2, with D possibly TRBD1 on 6 matching bases. This CDR3 region has 15 residues. The germline V gene has CDR1 SGHAT and CDR2 FQNNGV. V lost 7 bases to trimming and J lost 4 bases, with 17 bases between them.

The chain recombines TRBV6-5 with TRBJ1-5; D not certain. V was cut by 2 bases and J by 4 bases, with 9 bases left in between. Germline CDR1 MNHEY, CDR2 SVGAGI. CDR3 length: 14 residues. The CDR3 spells CASSYLGLNQPQHF. CDR3 in DNA: TGTGCCAGCAGTTACCTAGGCCTGAATCAGCCCCAGCATTTT.

The chain joins TRBV10-2 to TRBJ1-1, with 7 bases identical to TRBD1. From germline, CDR1 is WSHSY and CDR2 SAAADI. CDR3 length: 16 amino acids. V dropped 2 bases and J dropped 3; count of bases not matched to a gene: 9. The CDR3 coding sequence is TGCGCCAGCAGTGAGGACAGGGAGGTTTTTCACACTGAAGCTTTCTTT. Translating gives CASSEDREVFHTEAFF.

The J gene is TRBJ1-2, the V gene TRBV11-2; D is perhaps TRBD1 (5 bases). Germline values: CDR1 SGHAT, CDR2 FQNNGV. The CDR3 is made up of 13 amino acids. Trimming took off 3 bases at V and 5 bases at J, with 10 bases between the two ends. The CDR3 sequence is CASSLTVRYGYTF. The CDR3 nucleotides are TGTGCCAGCAGCTTGACAGTGAGATATGGCTACACCTTC.

This clone has a single count. This chain joins TRBV19 and TRBJ2-1; maybe TRBD2 (5 bases). V lost 4 bases, J lost 8 bases, and 18 bases lay in between. The CDR3 is 15 residues long. CDR1 is LNHDA, CDR2 SQIVND, per germline (reference sequence). The CDR3 coding sequence is TGTGCCAGTAGTACATTAGGACTCCCCGGAGATGAGCAGTTCTTC. Its protein product is CASSTLGLPGDEQFF.

This clone was seen only once. V gene TRBV10-1 combines with J gene TRBJ2-2; D is undetermined. CDR3 length: 12 residues. The V end was cut by 4 bases, the J end by 8 bases, with 8 bases between. Germline V gene lookup returns CDR1 WNHNN and CDR2 SYGVQD (reference sequence). The CDR3 region is CASSVGVGELFF. The CDR3 coding sequence is TGCGCCAGCAGTGTCGGTGTGGGGGAGCTGTTTTTT.

This clone was recorded only once. This chain joins TRBV11-2 and TRBJ2-5; no reliable D call. CDR1 is SGHAT and CDR2 is FQNNGV in the germline V gene. The V and J ends lost 1 base and 2 bases respectively, with 11 bases between them. This CDR3 comprises 15 residues. CDR3: CASSLVGQQQETQYF. The CDR3 coding sequence is TGTGCCAGCAGCTTAGTCGGGCAGCAACAAGAGACCCAGTACTTC.

The sample holds a few counts of this clone. The chain employs TRBV27 and TRBJ2-2; D remains ambiguous. The CDR3 has 16 residues. The V end was cut by 1 base, the J end by 4 bases, with 13 bases between. Germline CDR1 is MNHEY and CDR2 is SMNVEV (reference sequence). Here the CDR3 reads CASSLYGDKGTGELFF. CDR3 DNA sequence: TGTGCCAGCAGTTTATATGGGGATAAGGGCACCGGGGAGCTGTTTTTT.

J is TRBJ2-4 and V is TRBV29-1; either TRBD1 or TRBD2 may supply D (5 bases each). The V end lost 3 bases, the J end lost 2 bases, and 20 bases lay between the germline ends. The CDR3 has 17 amino acids. Per the germline V gene, CDR1 is SQVTM and CDR2 is ANQGSEA. CDR3 residues: CSVETRDPFRPKNIQYF. DNA for the CDR3: TGCAGCGTTGAGACCCGGGACCCATTCAGGCCCAAAAACATTCAGTACTTC.

The V call is TRBV27, the J call TRBJ2-2; unclear D gene. Trimming pared 7 bases from V and 0 bases from J, leaving 6 bases between. The CDR3 has 13 residues. Germline V CDR1 and CDR2: MNHEY, SMNVEV (reference sequence). The CDR3 loop reads CASKEANTGELFF. DNA for the CDR3: TGTGCCAGCAAGGAAGCGAACACCGGGGAGCTGTTTTTT.